These 31 T cell receptor beta chains were sequenced from one sample in a study of human T cells and chemical hapten exposure. TCRdb re-called the RACE reads through MiXCR, storing one row per CDR3 protein. The table records roughly 140,000 distinct CDR3 sequences, 12% of them present only once. The time point was: patch test 2, 6 weeks after DPC sensitization. Treatment described: therapeutic diphenylcyclopropenone sensitization with weekly scalp DPC. The specimen comprised whole blood, sampled in connection with sensitization to the hapten diphenylcyclopropenone (DPC). The receptors originated from a woman aged 50 to 65 with alopecia areata. Some clones in this sample may be carry-over from other donors' samples.

The chain couples TRBV20-1 to TRBJ2-4; TRBD1 is a possible D gene (6 bases). Trimming stripped 6 bases from V and 0 bases from J, with 15 bases between. The CDR3 totals 15 residues. Germline V gene sequence: CDR1 DFQATT, CDR2 SNEGSKA (reference sequence). The CDR3 loop reads CSAAPGQQAKNIQYF. For the CDR3, the DNA is TGCAGTGCCGCCCCGGGACAACAAGCCAAAAACATTCAGTACTTC.

This clonotype occurred a few times. This rearrangement joins TRBV29-1 to TRBJ1-1; unclear D gene. CDR3 length: 14 amino acids. Deletions cut 3 bases from V and 1 base from J, with 12 bases between. CDR1 is SQVTM and CDR2 is ANQGSEA in the germline V gene. The CDR3 loop is CSVESATPNTEAFF. CDR3 nucleotide sequence: TGCAGCGTTGAGTCCGCGACACCGAACACTGAAGCTTTCTTT.

This clonotype was observed many times. The V gene is TRBV5-1, the J gene TRBJ2-3; 10 bases are a match to TRBD2. The CDR3 extends over 17 amino acids. Per germline, CDR1 SGHRS and CDR2 YFSETQ. J gave up 2 bases and V 4 bases, and 10 bases lay outside the gene matches. The CDR3 region is CASSLTRTSGATDTQYF. The CDR3 DNA reads as TGCGCCAGCAGCCTCACTAGGACTAGCGGAGCCACAGATACGCAGTATTTT.

The chain links TRBV7-8 to TRBJ2-3, with 11 bases lining up with TRBD2. Germline V gene sequence: CDR1 SGHVS, CDR2 FQNEAQ. V was clipped by 5 bases and J by 6 bases; unmatched bases: 7. This CDR3 has 15 amino acids. Here the CDR3 reads CASSPGLAAWDTQYF. CDR3 in DNA: TGTGCCAGCAGCCCGGGACTAGCGGCGTGGGATACGCAGTATTTT.

CDR3 nucleotides: TGTGCCAGCAGCTTAGCCGGGACCCCGAGGGGCGAGCAGTACTTC. It specifies CASSLAGTPRGEQYF. The J gene is TRBJ2-7, the V gene TRBV11-2; tentatively, D is TRBD1 or TRBD2 (5 bases each). V was cut by 1 base and J by 6 bases, with 16 bases left in between. From germline, CDR1 is SGHAT and CDR2 FQNNGV. The CDR3 has 15 amino acids. Combining the CDR3 with reference TRBV11-2 and TRBJ2-7 gives the whole variable domain EAGVAQSPRYKIIEKRQSVAFWCNPISGHATLYWYQQILGQGPKLLIQFQNNGVVDDSQLPKDRFSAERLKGVDSTLKIQPAKLEDSAVYLCASSLAGTPRGEQYFGPGTRLTVT.

This clonotype was picked up a small number of times. The V call is TRBV20-1, the J call TRBJ1-4, with D uncertain. CDR1 is DFQATT, CDR2 SNEGSKA, per germline (reference sequence). Trimming pared 5 bases from V and 6 bases from J, leaving 16 bases between. The CDR3 is made up of 14 amino acids. CDR3 residues: CSAGPPGYYEKLFF. CDR3 bases: TGCAGTGCTGGCCCCCCGGGATATTATGAAAAACTGTTTTTT.

This clonotype was counted at least ten times. V usage is TRBV6-5 and J usage is TRBJ2-3; D uncertain. V was shortened by 2 bases and J by 0 bases, with 9 bases between the two germline ends. Germline values: CDR1 MNHEY, CDR2 SVGAGI. The length of the CDR3 is 15 residues. The CDR3: CASSYTPASTDTQYF. The CDR3 region has the DNA TGTGCCAGCAGTTACACCCCGGCAAGCACAGATACGCAGTATTTT.

This clonotype turned up a few times. The chain combines TRBV3-1 with TRBJ2-7; possibly TRBD1 or TRBD2 for D (5 bases each). This CDR3 has 14 residues. Germline lookup yields CDR1 LGHDT and CDR2 YNNKEL (reference sequence). V was trimmed by 7 bases and J by 6 bases, leaving 19 bases between them. This CDR3 reads CASTNGYLRGEQYF. The CDR3 region has the DNA TGTGCCAGCACCAATGGGTACTTGAGGGGCGAGCAGTACTTC.

The V call is TRBV7-6, the J call TRBJ2-3; 8 nucleotides align to TRBD2. Germline CDR1 is SGHVS and CDR2 is FNYEAQ. After removal of 4 bases from V and 6 bases from J, the junction contained 12 bases not matched to a gene. This CDR3 is built from 16 residues. CDR3 region: CASSSHPGREVDTQYF. DNA of the CDR3: TGTGCCAGCAGCTCCCATCCCGGGCGGGAGGTCGATACGCAGTATTTT.

This clonotype occurred a few times. The J gene is TRBJ2-5, the V gene TRBV7-2; TRBD2 aligns across 7 bases. Germline assignment: CDR1 SGHTA and CDR2 FQGNSA. Trimming took 4 bases from V and 4 from J; bases not matched to a gene: 9. The CDR3 is 15 residues long. CDR3 sequence: CASSSQRGGRETQYF. The DNA of the CDR3 is TGTGCCAGCAGCTCCCAGCGGGGCGGGAGAGAGACCCAGTACTTC.

This chain uses TRBV11-3 with TRBJ1-3; a possible D gene is TRBD1 (6 bases). V dropped 5 bases and J dropped 1 base, with 24 bases sitting between them. The CDR3 contains 19 residues. Germline lookup yields CDR1 SGHNT and CDR2 YENEEA. CDR3 nucleotides: TGTGCCAGCAGCACCGCGGCAGGGGAAAAGAAATCGTCTGGAAACACCATATATTTT. It yields the protein CASSTAAGEKKSSGNTIYF.

This clonotype was recorded at least ten times. The V gene is TRBV20-1, the J gene TRBJ1-1, with 8 bases identical to TRBD1. Per the germline V gene, CDR1 is DFQATT and CDR2 is SNEGSKA (reference sequence). V was pared by 0 bases and J by 3 bases, with 12 bases of the junction left unmatched. CDR3 length: 17 amino acids. CDR3 sequence reads: CSARELATGALYTEAFF. DNA for the CDR3: TGCAGTGCTAGAGAGCTGGCGACAGGGGCCCTGTACACTGAAGCTTTCTTT.

The genes are TRBV20-1 and TRBJ2-5, with TRBD2 as a possible D gene (5 bases). This CDR3 region has 13 residues. CDR1 is DFQATT, CDR2 SNEGSKA, per germline (reference sequence). V lost 7 bases and J lost 9, with 21 bases in between. The CDR3 region is CSVPPTGKRPQYF. The CDR3 DNA follows: TGCAGTGTTCCCCCGACGGGAAAGAGACCCCAGTACTTC.

In this sample, this clonotype turned up a few times. The V gene is TRBV7-9, the J gene TRBJ2-5; no reliable D call. Germline assignment: CDR1 SEHNR and CDR2 FQNEAQ (reference sequence). The length of the CDR3 is 14 residues. V shed 0 bases and J shed 5 bases, with 10 bases lying between them. The CDR3 DNA follows: TGTGCCAGCAGCTTAGCCAGGCTTCAGGAGACCCAGTACTTC. Its translation: CASSLARLQETQYF.

The genes are TRBV30 and TRBJ2-1; 13 bases line up with TRBD2. This CDR3 spans 14 amino acids. Germline CDR1 is GTSNPN and CDR2 is SVGIG (reference sequence). The V and J ends lost 4 bases and 15 bases, in that order; junction bases with no gene match: 12. In nucleotides, the CDR3 is TGTGCCTGGAACGTAGGACTAGCGGGAGTCCGGGGGTTCTTC. This translates into CAWNVGLAGVRGFF.

This clonotype was recorded at least ten times. The chain is built from TRBV12-3 or TRBV12-4 and TRBJ2-3; D assignment may be TRBD1 or TRBD2 (5 bases each). The CDR3 covers 15 residues. The ends were cut back, 6 bases at V and 4 bases at J, with 17 bases in the middle. CDR3 in amino acids: CASSLRDAGADTQYF. The CDR3 DNA sequence: TGTGCCAGCAGCCTCCGGGACGCGGGCGCAGATACGCAGTATTTT.

The CDR3 region is CSVVGTGGYNEQFF. For the CDR3, the DNA is TGCAGCGTTGTAGGGACAGGGGGCTACAATGAGCAGTTCTTC. The gene calls are TRBV29-1 and TRBJ2-1; 11 nucleotides align to TRBD1. Per the germline V gene, CDR1 is SQVTM and CDR2 is ANQGSEA. V lost 4 bases, J lost 3 bases, and 2 bases stayed unmatched. This CDR3 has 14 residues.

The chain recombines TRBV4-3 with TRBJ2-3; possible D gene TRBD2, 6 bases. Germline CDR1 LGHNA, CDR2 YSLEER. The V end was cut by 0 bases, the J end by 4 bases, with 14 bases between. The CDR3 is made up of 16 amino acids. The CDR3 nucleotides read TGCGCCAGCAGCCAAGATAGTGGGACTTGGGCAGATACGCAGTATTTT. Translated, it gives CASSQDSGTWADTQYF.

Only a few counts were recorded for this clonotype. The rearrangement links TRBV10-3 to TRBJ2-1; 10 bases match TRBD2. Trimming cost V 2 bases and J 3 bases; bases outside gene matches: 1. This CDR3 has 15 amino acids. Germline V gives CDR1 ENHRY, CDR2 SYGVKD. DNA for the CDR3: TGTGCCATCAGTGAGGGGACTAGCGTCTACAATGAGCAGTTCTTC. The encoded protein is CAISEGTSVYNEQFF.

The J gene is TRBJ2-1, the V gene TRBV18; weak D call: TRBD2 (6 bases). V was cut by 1 base and J by 7 bases, with 23 bases left in between. Germline V gives CDR1 KGHSH, CDR2 LQKENI. CDR3 length equals 18 residues. The chain's CDR3 is CASSPRGGTGKYQNEQFF. The CDR3 region has the DNA TGTGCCAGCTCACCACGTGGGGGGACGGGGAAGTATCAAAATGAGCAGTTCTTC.

In its sample, this clonotype was seen many times. This chain uses TRBV20-1 with TRBJ2-1; TRBD2 agrees at 9 bases. J lost 3 bases, V lost 0 bases, and 6 bases had no gene match. Per germline, CDR1 DFQATT and CDR2 SNEGSKA (reference sequence). The CDR3 extends over 16 amino acids. CDR3: CSAREPGTSIYNEQFF. Written as DNA, the CDR3 is TGCAGTGCTAGAGAACCCGGGACTAGCATCTACAATGAGCAGTTCTTC.

Ten or more counts support this clonotype. The rearrangement links TRBV5-1 to TRBJ2-1; 7 bases agree with TRBD2. The length of the CDR3 is 17 residues. J was trimmed by 5 bases and V by 0 bases; bases with no gene match: 11. Germline V gene data show CDR1 as SGHRS and CDR2 as YFSETQ. CDR3 DNA sequence: TGCGCCAGCAGCTTGGGTCGGTATAGCGGGTTGAACAATGAGCAGTTCTTC. It yields the protein CASSLGRYSGLNNEQFF.

This clonotype appeared many times. The gene calls are TRBV9 and TRBJ1-5; D is perhaps TRBD1 (5 bases). Trimming took 0 bases from V and 2 from J, leaving 9 bases between them. Germline values: CDR1 SGDLS, CDR2 YYNGEE. CDR3 length: 15 residues. The chain's CDR3 is CASSVEGNGNQPQHF. The CDR3 DNA is TGTGCCAGCAGCGTAGAGGGGAACGGCAATCAGCCCCAGCATTTT.

This clonotype was observed a handful of times. This chain uses TRBV5-1 with TRBJ2-5, with TRBD2 matching 8 bases. V trimming: 3 bases; J trimming: 4 bases; junction bases outside the gene matches: 8. The germline gives CDR1 SGHRS, CDR2 YFSETQ. The CDR3 contains 15 residues. The DNA of the CDR3 is TGCGCCAGCAGCTCCGGACTAGCTGGGATAGAGACCCAGTACTTC. It translates to CASSSGLAGIETQYF. The full variable domain, its missing parts supplied by reference TRBV5-1 and TRBJ2-5, is KAGVTQTPRYLIKTRGQQVTLSCSPISGHRSVSWYQQTPGQGLQFLFEYFSETQRNKGNFPGRFSGRQFSNSRSEMNVSTLELGDSALYLCASSSGLAGIETQYFGPGTRLLVL.

This clonotype was recorded a few times. This rearrangement joins TRBV19 to TRBJ2-5, with 12 bases lining up with TRBD2. CDR1 is LNHDA and CDR2 is SQIVND in the germline V gene (reference sequence). There are 15 residues in the CDR3. V trimming: 5 bases; J trimming: 3 bases; junction bases outside the gene matches: 4. Written as DNA, the CDR3 is TGTGCCAGTAGTTACTGGACTAGCGGGGAAGAGACCCAGTACTTC. It specifies CASSYWTSGEETQYF.

This sequence joins TRBV6-2 or TRBV6-3 and TRBJ2-5; TRBD1 matches 10 bases. V lost 0 bases, J lost 2 bases, and 6 bases stayed unmatched. Per the germline V gene, CDR1 is MNHEY and CDR2 is SVGEGT. The CDR3 is made up of 17 amino acids. In DNA, the CDR3 is TGTGCCAGCAGTTACTCGACAGGGGGCCAGTTACAAGAGACCCAGTACTTC. Amino acid sequence: CASSYSTGGQLQETQYF.

This clonotype was observed a handful of times. The chain combines TRBV19 with TRBJ2-5; a weak D match, TRBD1 (5 bases). CDR3 length: 14 amino acids. From germline, CDR1 is LNHDA and CDR2 SQIVND (reference sequence). V lost 3 bases and J lost 5, with 13 bases in between. The CDR3 spells CASSIHRRTETQYF. The CDR3 nucleotides read TGTGCCAGTAGTATCCACAGGCGGACGGAGACCCAGTACTTC. Drawing the rest from reference TRBV19 and TRBJ2-5, the complete variable domain is DGGITQSPKYLFRKEGQNVTLSCEQNLNHDAMYWYRQDPGQGLRLIYYSQIVNDFQKGDIAEGYSVSREKKESFPLTVTSAQKNPTAFYLCASSIHRRTETQYFGPGTRLLVL.

This clonotype was found many times. The chain combines TRBV5-1 with TRBJ2-3; 7 nucleotides agree with TRBD2. CDR1 is SGHRS, CDR2 YFSETQ, per germline. This CDR3 has 13 amino acids. The junction had 9 bases not matched to a gene; V was cut back by 10 bases and J by 4 bases. The CDR3 spells CACRTRNADTQYF. The CDR3 DNA follows: TGCGCCTGTCGGACTAGAAACGCAGATACGCAGTATTTT.

Here the CDR3 reads CASSRTGGPAGELFF. The CDR3 coding sequence is TGTGCCAGCAGTCGCACAGGGGGCCCTGCCGGGGAGCTGTTTTTT. The V call is TRBV7-3, the J call TRBJ2-2; TRBD1 matches 9 bases. CDR1 SGHTA and CDR2 FQGTGA come from the germline V gene. V was clipped by 6 bases and J by 6 bases; unmatched bases: 8. This CDR3 spans 15 amino acids. Supplemented by reference TRBV7-3 and TRBJ2-2, the full variable domain reads GAGVSQTPSNKVTEKGKYVELRCDPISGHTALYWYRQSLGQGPEFLIYFQGTGAADDSGLPNDRFFAVRPEGSVSTLKIQRTERGDSAVYLCASSRTGGPAGELFFGEGSRLTVL.

This clonotype has a count of ten or more. The chain combines TRBV29-1 with TRBJ2-7, with D hard to call. There are 10 residues in the CDR3. Trimming removed 5 bases at V and 6 bases at J, with 8 bases between. Germline V gene data show CDR1 as SQVTM and CDR2 as ANQGSEA. CDR3 protein: CSVQGGEQYF. CDR3 DNA sequence: TGCAGCGTTCAAGGTGGCGAGCAGTACTTC.

V usage is TRBV10-2 and J usage is TRBJ2-7; 9 bases agree with TRBD1. V shed 4 bases, J shed 5 bases, and the junction held 3 bases outside the gene matches. The germline CDR1 and CDR2 sequences are WSHSY and SAAADI. This CDR3 spans 13 amino acids. CDR3 residues: CASSVTGGHEQYF. The DNA for the CDR3 is TGCGCCAGCAGTGTCACAGGGGGCCACGAGCAGTACTTC.